The T cell receptor beta chain described here comes from a study of CD8 T cells in ankylosing spondylitis. MiXCR, run by TCRdb on the 5' RACE reads, gives a single entry per CDR3 protein. The data show about 130,000 distinct CDR3 sequences, approximately 7.3% seen once. There are many counts of this clonotype. Its antigen is not identified. Overall study results and limits: With a CD8+ phenotype, disease-linked clones were relatively rare in peripheral blood. Blood from ankylosing spondylitis patients appeared to carry a characteristic roughly eight-variant TCR beta motif. Previous work reported some of these motif variants in the synovial fluid and blood of reactive arthritis.

The V gene's germline CDR1 is MNHNS and CDR2 SASEGT. There are 15 residues in the CDR3. Losses at the gene ends were 10 bases for V and 0 bases for J; bases not matched to a gene: 7. The specimen was blood, either unsorted or a sorted T cell fraction (not recorded which). The gene calls are TRBV6-1 and TRBJ2-2; TRBD2 matches at 8 bases. The sequence derives from a female donor with ankylosing spondylitis or in good health (not recorded which). The CDR3: CATPAGETNTGELFF. CDR3 nucleotide sequence: TGTGCCACCCCAGCGGGGGAGACGAACACCGGGGAGCTGTTTTTT.